This TCR beta chain was retrieved from a study of beta chain features in type 1 diabetes. Across the whole study: Some 110,000,000 sorted cells were examined across all samples. The study's findings and limits: Type 1 diabetes patients showed a moderate but significant shortening of TCRB CDR3s in all four CD4+ subsets.

This clone was counted between two and nine times. Antigen unknown. Reverse transcription of all isolated RNA meant that expressed TCRB transcripts were sequenced. Sequencing used immunoSEQ multiplex PCR; TCRdb keeps in-frame clones, though not all of them. The repertoire consists of 160,000 or so clones, with roughly 9% occurring once and the leading ten covering approximately 2.2%. In germline, CDR1 is MGHDK, CDR2 SYGVNS. The V gene end was trimmed by 5 bases and the J gene end by 8 bases; junction bases not matched to a gene: 1. The CDR3 runs to 12 residues. Stem cell-like memory, regulatory, central memory and naive CD4+ cells were sorted via CD45RO/CCR7/CD25/CD127/CD95/CD27. Purity above 95% was achieved in all sorted populations.

Sequencing input: central memory CD4+ T cells from blood. The receptor was derived from a woman under 30 in good health. V usage is TRBV25-1 and J usage is TRBJ1-4; TRBD1 matches 8 bases. CDR3 nucleotides: TGTGCCAGCAGTTGGACAGGGGAAAAACTGTTTTTT. This sequence encodes CASSWTGEKLFF.